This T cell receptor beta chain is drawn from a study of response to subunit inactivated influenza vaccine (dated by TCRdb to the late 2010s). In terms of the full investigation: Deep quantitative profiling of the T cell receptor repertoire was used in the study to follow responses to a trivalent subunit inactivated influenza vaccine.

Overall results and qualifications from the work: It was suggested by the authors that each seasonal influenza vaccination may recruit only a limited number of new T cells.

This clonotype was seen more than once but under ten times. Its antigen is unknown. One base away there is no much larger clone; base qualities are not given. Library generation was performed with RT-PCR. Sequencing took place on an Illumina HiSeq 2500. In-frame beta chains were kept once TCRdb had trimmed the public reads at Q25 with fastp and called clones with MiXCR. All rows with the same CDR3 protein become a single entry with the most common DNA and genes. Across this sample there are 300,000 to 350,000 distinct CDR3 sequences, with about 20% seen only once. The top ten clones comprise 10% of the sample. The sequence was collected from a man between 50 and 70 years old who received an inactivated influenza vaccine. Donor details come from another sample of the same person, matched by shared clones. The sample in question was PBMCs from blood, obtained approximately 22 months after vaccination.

The encoded CDR3 is CASSPGAGTEAFF. The DNA sequence is given as TGCGCCAGCAGCCCAGGAGCGGGGACTGAAGCTTTCTTT. The chain is assembled from TRBV4-3 and TRBJ1-1, with no reliable assignment of the D segment. A distance of 11 bases separates the germline ends of V and J, which lose 4 bases and 5 bases respectively. The germline V gene provides CDR1 LGHNA and CDR2 YSLEER. The CDR3 holds 13 amino acids from the cysteine to the phenylalanine. Of all the DNA, just the CDR3 is kept, 39 bases in frame from base 1.